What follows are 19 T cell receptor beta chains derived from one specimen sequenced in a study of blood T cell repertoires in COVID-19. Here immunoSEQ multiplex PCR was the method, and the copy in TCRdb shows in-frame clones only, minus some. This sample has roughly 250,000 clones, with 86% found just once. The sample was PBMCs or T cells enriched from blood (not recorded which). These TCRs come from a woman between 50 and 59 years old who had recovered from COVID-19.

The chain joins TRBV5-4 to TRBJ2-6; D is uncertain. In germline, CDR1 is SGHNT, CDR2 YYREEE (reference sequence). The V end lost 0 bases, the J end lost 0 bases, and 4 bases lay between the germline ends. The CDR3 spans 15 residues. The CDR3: CASSLDNSGANVLTF. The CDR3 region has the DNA TGTGCCAGCAGCTTGGACAACTCTGGGGCCAACGTCCTGACTTTC.

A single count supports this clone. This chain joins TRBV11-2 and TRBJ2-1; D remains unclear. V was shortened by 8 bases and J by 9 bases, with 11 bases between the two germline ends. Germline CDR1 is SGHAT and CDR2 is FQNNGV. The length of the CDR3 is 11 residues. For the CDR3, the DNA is TGTGCCAGCTTCCTTACGGGTGAGCAGTTCTTC. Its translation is CASFLTGEQFF.

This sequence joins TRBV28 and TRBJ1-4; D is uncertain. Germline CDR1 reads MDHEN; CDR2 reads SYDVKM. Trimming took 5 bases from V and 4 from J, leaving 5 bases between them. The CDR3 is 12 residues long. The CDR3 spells CASSTSNEKLFF. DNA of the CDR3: TGTGCCAGCAGTACTAGTAATGAAAAACTGTTTTTT.

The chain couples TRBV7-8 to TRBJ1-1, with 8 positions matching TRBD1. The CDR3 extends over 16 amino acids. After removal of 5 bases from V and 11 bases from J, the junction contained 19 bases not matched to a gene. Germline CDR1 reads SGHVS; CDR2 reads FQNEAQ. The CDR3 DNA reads TGTGCCAGCAGCCGAGACAGGGGTAACTTTACTTATGGCGCTTTCTTT. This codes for CASSRDRGNFTYGAFF. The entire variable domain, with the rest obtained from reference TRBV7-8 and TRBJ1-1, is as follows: GAGVSQSPRYKVAKRGQDVALRCDPISGHVSLFWYQQALGQGPEFLTYFQNEAQLDKSGLPSDRFFAERPEGSVSTLKIQRTQQEDSAVYLCASSRDRGNFTYGAFFGQGTRLTVV.

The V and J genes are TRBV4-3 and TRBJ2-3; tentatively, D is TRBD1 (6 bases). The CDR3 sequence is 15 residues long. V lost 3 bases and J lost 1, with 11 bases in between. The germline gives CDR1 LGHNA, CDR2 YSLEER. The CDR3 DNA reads TGCGCCAGCAGCCAGGGACAACTCGGCACAGATACGCAGTATTTT. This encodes CASSQGQLGTDTQYF.

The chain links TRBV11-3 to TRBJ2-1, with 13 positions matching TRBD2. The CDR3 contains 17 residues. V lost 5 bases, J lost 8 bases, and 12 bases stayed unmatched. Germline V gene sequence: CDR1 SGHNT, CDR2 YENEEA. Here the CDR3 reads CASSPSPGTSGNDEQFF. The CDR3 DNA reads TGTGCCAGCAGCCCTAGCCCCGGGACTAGCGGGAATGATGAGCAGTTCTTC.

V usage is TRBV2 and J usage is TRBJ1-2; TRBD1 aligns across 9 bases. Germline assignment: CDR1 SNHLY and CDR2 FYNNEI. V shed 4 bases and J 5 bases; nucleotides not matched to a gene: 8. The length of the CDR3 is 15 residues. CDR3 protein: CASSGGGQGYYGYTF. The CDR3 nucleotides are TGTGCCAGCAGTGGTGGGGGACAGGGTTATTATGGCTACACCTTC.

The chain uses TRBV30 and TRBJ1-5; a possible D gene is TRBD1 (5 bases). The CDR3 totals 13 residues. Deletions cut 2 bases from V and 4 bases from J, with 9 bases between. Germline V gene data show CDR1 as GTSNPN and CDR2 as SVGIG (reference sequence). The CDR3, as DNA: TGTGCCTGGAGTAGGACATCTAATCAGCCCCAGCATTTT. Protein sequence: CAWSRTSNQPQHF.

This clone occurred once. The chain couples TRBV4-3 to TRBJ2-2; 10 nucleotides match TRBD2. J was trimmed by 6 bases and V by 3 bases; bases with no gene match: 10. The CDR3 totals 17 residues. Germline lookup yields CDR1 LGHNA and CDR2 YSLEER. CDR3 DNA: TGCGCCAGCAGCCAGTCTCCGGGACTAGCGAGACCCGGGGAGCTGTTTTTT. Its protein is CASSQSPGLARPGELFF.

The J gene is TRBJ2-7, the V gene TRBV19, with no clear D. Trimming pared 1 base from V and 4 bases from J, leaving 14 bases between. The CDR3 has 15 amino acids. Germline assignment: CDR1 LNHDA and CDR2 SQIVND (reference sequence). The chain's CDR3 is CASSIVNSASYEQYF. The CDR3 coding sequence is TGTGCCAGTAGTATAGTGAACAGTGCTTCATACGAGCAGTACTTC.

The CDR3 coding sequence is TGTGCCAGCAGCCCGGGACAGTTCTACAATGAGCAGTTCTTC. Encoded protein: CASSPGQFYNEQFF. The genes are TRBV7-3 and TRBJ2-1; 7 positions agree with TRBD1. V lost 5 bases, J lost 3 bases, and 4 bases stayed unmatched. CDR1 SGHTA and CDR2 FQGTGA come from the germline V gene. This CDR3 has 14 amino acids.

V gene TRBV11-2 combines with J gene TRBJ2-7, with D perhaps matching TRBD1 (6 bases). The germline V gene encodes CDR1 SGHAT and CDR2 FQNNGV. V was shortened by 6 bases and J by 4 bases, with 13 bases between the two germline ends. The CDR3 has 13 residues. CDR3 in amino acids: CASSWDTVYEQYF. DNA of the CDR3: TGTGCCAGCAGTTGGGACACAGTATACGAGCAGTACTTC.

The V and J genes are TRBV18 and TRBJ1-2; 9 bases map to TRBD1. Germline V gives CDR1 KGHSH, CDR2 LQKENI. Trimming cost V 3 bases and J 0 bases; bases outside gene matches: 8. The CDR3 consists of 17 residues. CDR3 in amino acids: CASSPPDRGTSNYGYTF. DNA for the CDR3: TGTGCCAGCTCACCCCCGGACAGGGGAACATCTAACTATGGCTACACCTTC.

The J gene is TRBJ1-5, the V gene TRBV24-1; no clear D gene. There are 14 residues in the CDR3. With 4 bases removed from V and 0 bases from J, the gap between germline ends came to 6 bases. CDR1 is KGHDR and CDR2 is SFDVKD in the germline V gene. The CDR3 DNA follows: TGTGCCACCAGTGACCCTAATAGCAATCAGCCCCAGCATTTT. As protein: CATSDPNSNQPQHF.

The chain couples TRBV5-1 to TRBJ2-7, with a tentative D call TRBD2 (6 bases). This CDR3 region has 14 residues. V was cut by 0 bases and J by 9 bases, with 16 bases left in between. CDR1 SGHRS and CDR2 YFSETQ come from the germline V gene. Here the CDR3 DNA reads TGCGCCAGCAGCTTGGAGGGTGGCGGGGACGGGCAGTACTTC. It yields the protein CASSLEGGGDGQYF.

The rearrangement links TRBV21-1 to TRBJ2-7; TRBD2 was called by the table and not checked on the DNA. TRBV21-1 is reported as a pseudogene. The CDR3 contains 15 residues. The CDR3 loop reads CASSKKKEGAHEQYF. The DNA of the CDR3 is TGTGCCAGCAGCAAAAAAAAGGAGGGTGCCCACGAGCAGTACTTC.

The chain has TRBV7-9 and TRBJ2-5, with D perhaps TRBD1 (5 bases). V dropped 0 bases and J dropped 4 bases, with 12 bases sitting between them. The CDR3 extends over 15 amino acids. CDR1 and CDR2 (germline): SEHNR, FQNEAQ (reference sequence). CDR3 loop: CASSLAIGAVETQYF. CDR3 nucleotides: TGTGCCAGCAGCTTAGCGATAGGGGCGGTAGAGACCCAGTACTTC.

The CDR3 DNA is TGTGCCAGCATGGCTAGCGGAATCTACGAGCAGTACTTC. It is translated as CASMASGIYEQYF. The rearrangement links TRBV3-1 (or the pseudogene TRBV3-2) to TRBJ2-7, with 7 bases lining up with TRBD2. Germline values: CDR1 LGHDT, CDR2 YNNKEL (reference sequence). CDR3 size: 13 residues. V was clipped by 7 bases and J by 3 bases; unmatched bases: 6.

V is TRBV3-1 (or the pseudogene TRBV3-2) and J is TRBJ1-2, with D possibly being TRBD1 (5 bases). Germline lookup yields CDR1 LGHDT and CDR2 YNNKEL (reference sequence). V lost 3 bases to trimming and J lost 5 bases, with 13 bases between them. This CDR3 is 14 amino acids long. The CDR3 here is CASSQGRGRYGYTF. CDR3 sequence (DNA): TGTGCCAGCAGCCAGGGACGGGGGAGATATGGCTACACCTTC.